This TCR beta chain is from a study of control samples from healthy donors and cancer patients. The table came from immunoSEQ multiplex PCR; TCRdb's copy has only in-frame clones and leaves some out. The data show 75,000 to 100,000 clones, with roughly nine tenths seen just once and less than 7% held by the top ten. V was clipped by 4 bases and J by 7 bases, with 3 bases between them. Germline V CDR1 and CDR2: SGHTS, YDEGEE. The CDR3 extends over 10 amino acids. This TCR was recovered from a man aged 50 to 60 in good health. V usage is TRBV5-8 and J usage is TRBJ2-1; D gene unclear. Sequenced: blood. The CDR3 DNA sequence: TGTGCCAGCAGCGAGAATGAGCAGTTCTTC. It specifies CASSENEQFF.